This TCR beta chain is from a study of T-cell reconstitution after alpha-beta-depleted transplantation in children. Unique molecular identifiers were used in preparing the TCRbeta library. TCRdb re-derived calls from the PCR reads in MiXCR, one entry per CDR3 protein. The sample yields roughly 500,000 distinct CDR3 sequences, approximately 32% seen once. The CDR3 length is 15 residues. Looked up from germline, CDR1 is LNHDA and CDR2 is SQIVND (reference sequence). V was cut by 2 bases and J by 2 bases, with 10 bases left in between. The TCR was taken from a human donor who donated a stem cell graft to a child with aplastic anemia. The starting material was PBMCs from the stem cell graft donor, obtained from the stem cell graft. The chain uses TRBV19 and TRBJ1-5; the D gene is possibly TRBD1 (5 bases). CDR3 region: CASSIPGAGNQPQHF. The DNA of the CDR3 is TGTGCCAGTAGTATACCCGGGGCCGGCAATCAGCCCCAGCATTTT. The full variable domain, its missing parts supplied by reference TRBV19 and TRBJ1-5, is DGGITQSPKYLFRKEGQNVTLSCEQNLNHDAMYWYRQDPGQGLRLIYYSQIVNDFQKGDIAEGYSVSREKKESFPLTVTSAQKNPTAFYLCASSIPGAGNQPQHFGDGTRLSIL.